Below are 18 T cell receptor beta chains sequenced from a single sample in a study of blood T cell repertoires in COVID-19. Here immunoSEQ multiplex PCR was the method, and the copy in TCRdb shows in-frame clones only, minus some. The data hold roughly 120,000 clones, with roughly 90% observed a single time. The specimen was peripheral blood. These receptors came from a man in his 60s with COVID-19, enrolled during active disease.

The chain recombines TRBV3-1 (or the pseudogene TRBV3-2) with TRBJ2-1; tentatively, D is TRBD2 (7 bases). The V end was cut by 5 bases, the J end by 4 bases, with 15 bases between. This CDR3 is built from 15 residues. Germline loops: CDR1 LGHDT, CDR2 YNNKEL (reference sequence). The CDR3 nucleotides are TGTGCCAGCAGCAGAGGGGGGAGGGTGTACAATGAGCAGTTCTTC. Protein sequence: CASSRGGRVYNEQFF.

This CDR3 reads CASSFLTGSSSYEQYF. The CDR3 region has the DNA TGCGCCAGCAGCTTCCTGACAGGGTCGAGCTCCTACGAGCAGTACTTC. The chain is built from TRBV5-1 and TRBJ2-7; 7 nucleotides line up with TRBD1. The CDR3 sequence is 16 residues long. CDR1 is SGHRS, CDR2 YFSETQ, per germline. V gave up 2 bases and J gave up 0 bases; unmatched junction bases: 8.

The V and J genes are TRBV7-2 and TRBJ2-7, with TRBD1 matching 9 bases. Trimming cost V 4 bases and J 3 bases; bases outside gene matches: 7. The CDR3 totals 15 residues. Germline lookup yields CDR1 SGHTA and CDR2 FQGNSA. The CDR3 is CASSSSGTGIYEQYF. The CDR3 region has the DNA TGTGCCAGCAGCTCTTCCGGGACAGGGATCTACGAGCAGTACTTC.

The chain uses TRBV29-1 and TRBJ1-2; 10 nucleotides agree with TRBD1. J gave up 8 bases and V 1 base, and 7 bases lay outside the gene matches. The length of the CDR3 is 14 residues. Germline-derived CDR1 and CDR2 are SQVTM and ANQGSEA. The CDR3: CSVEGTGTGDGYTF. The CDR3 region has the DNA TGCAGCGTTGAAGGGACCGGGACAGGGGACGGCTACACCTTC.

The V gene is TRBV6-5, the J gene TRBJ1-1, with D maybe TRBD1 (6 bases). The CDR3 consists of 13 residues. The germline V gene has CDR1 MNHEY and CDR2 SVGAGI. V shed 7 bases and J shed 2 bases, with 11 bases lying between them. The CDR3 sequence: CASKPDSNTEAFF. CDR3 DNA: TGTGCCAGCAAACCGGACAGCAACACTGAAGCTTTCTTT.

The V gene is TRBV19, the J gene TRBJ2-7, with D perhaps matching TRBD1 (5 bases). Germline values: CDR1 LNHDA, CDR2 SQIVND (reference sequence). CDR3 length: 13 residues. Trimming pared 1 base from V and 7 bases from J, leaving 11 bases between. The CDR3 spells CASSIAGALEQYF. The CDR3 DNA reads TGTGCCAGTAGTATAGCTGGGGCACTAGAGCAGTACTTC.

The gene calls are TRBV2 and TRBJ1-4, with 8 nucleotides matching TRBD1. CDR3 length equals 18 residues. J was trimmed by 2 bases and V by 2 bases; bases with no gene match: 10. Germline-derived CDR1 and CDR2 are SNHLY and FYNNEI. For the CDR3, the DNA is TGTGCCAGCAGTGAATTGCCTCAGGGGGCGGCTACTAATGAAAAACTGTTTTTT. This gives the protein CASSELPQGAATNEKLFF. The variable domain in full, with the rest retrieved from reference TRBV2 and TRBJ1-4, is EPEVTQTPSHQVTQMGQEVILRCVPISNHLYFYWYRQILGQKVEFLVSFYNNEISEKSEIFDDQFSVERPDGSNFTLKIRSTKLEDSAMYFCASSELPQGAATNEKLFFGSGTQLSVL.

The chain links TRBV4-3 to TRBJ1-6; TRBD1 matches 8 bases. With 0 bases clipped from V and 6 bases from J, the junction kept 1 base outside the gene matches. CDR1 and CDR2 from the germline V gene are LGHNA and YSLEER. CDR3 size: 15 residues. CDR3 sequence: CASSQEDRGNSPLHF. In nucleotides, the CDR3 is TGCGCCAGCAGCCAAGAAGACAGGGGTAATTCACCCCTCCACTTT.

The V gene is TRBV15, the J gene TRBJ2-2; 9 bases fit TRBD2. CDR1 and CDR2 (germline): LNHNV, YYDKDF (reference sequence). The CDR3 is 18 residues long. J was trimmed by 5 bases and V by 5 bases; bases with no gene match: 15. CDR3: CATSVPGLAVTSTGELFF. The CDR3 DNA is TGTGCCACCAGCGTGCCGGGACTAGCTGTTACGAGTACCGGGGAGCTGTTTTTT.

The V call is TRBV27, the J call TRBJ1-5; D is undetermined. CDR3 length: 13 residues. Germline CDR1 reads MNHEY; CDR2 reads SMNVEV (reference sequence). Trimming stripped 4 bases from V and 4 bases from J, with 8 bases between. CDR3 sequence: CASSYAVNQPQHF. The CDR3 region has the DNA TGTGCCAGCAGTTATGCGGTTAATCAGCCCCAGCATTTT.

The V gene is TRBV6-6, the J gene TRBJ2-5, with 10 nucleotides matching TRBD2. The V gene end was trimmed by 10 bases and the J gene end by 5 bases; junction bases not matched to a gene: 4. Germline CDR1 and CDR2: MNHNY and SVGAGI (reference sequence). The CDR3 runs to 12 residues. CDR3 residues: CATAAGGETQYF. CDR3 in DNA: TGTGCCACCGCAGCGGGAGGGGAGACCCAGTACTTC.

The chain combines TRBV4-1 with TRBJ1-1, with D unclear. This CDR3 is 13 amino acids long. Germline V gene data show CDR1 as MGHRA and CDR2 as YSYEKL. V was shortened by 1 base and J by 6 bases, with 9 bases between the two germline ends. CDR3 in DNA: TGCGCCAGCAGCCAAGTGGTCCAGGCTGAAGCTTTCTTT. This gives the protein CASSQVVQAEAFF.

This sequence joins TRBV19 and TRBJ1-4; D remains unclear. The CDR3 covers 15 residues. The V end lost 3 bases, the J end lost 0 bases, and 8 bases lay between the germline ends. From germline, CDR1 is LNHDA and CDR2 SQIVND (reference sequence). CDR3 coding DNA: TGTGCCAGTAGTATTCACGGGTCAACTAATGAAAAACTGTTTTTT. Its protein is CASSIHGSTNEKLFF.

This sequence joins TRBV25-1 and TRBJ1-1, with a possible D match to TRBD1 (6 bases). Germline CDR1 MGHDK, CDR2 SYGVNS. The CDR3 totals 17 residues. V gave up 1 base and J gave up 4 bases, with 19 bases separating them. In DNA form, the CDR3 reads TGTGCCAGCAGTGAATCGGGGCCAGGGGTCGAAGGCACTGAAGCTTTCTTT. Protein: CASSESGPGVEGTEAFF.

The rearrangement links TRBV9 to TRBJ2-2; no definite D call. Germline CDR1 SGDLS, CDR2 YYNGEE. V was pared by 3 bases and J by 6 bases, with 9 bases between. CDR3 length equals 13 residues. Here the CDR3 reads CASSASRAGELFF. CDR3 nucleotides: TGTGCCAGCAGCGCCTCCCGAGCCGGGGAGCTGTTTTTT.

The J gene is TRBJ2-6, the V gene TRBV19; a weak D match, TRBD2 (6 bases). Trimming left V 1 base short and J 3 bases short, with 10 bases between. The germline CDR1 and CDR2 sequences are LNHDA and SQIVND (reference sequence). CDR3 size: 16 residues. In DNA form, the CDR3 reads TGTGCCAGTAGTATAGCGGGAGTGGGTGGGGCCAACGTCCTGACTTTC. Protein product: CASSIAGVGGANVLTF.

This rearrangement joins TRBV6-2 or TRBV6-3 to TRBJ1-5; D uncertain. The germline gives CDR1 MNHEY, CDR2 SVGEGT. The CDR3 runs to 15 residues. V was cut by 2 bases and J by 0 bases, with 8 bases left in between. The CDR3 spells CASSYRRISNQPQHF. Written as DNA, the CDR3 is TGTGCCAGCAGTTACCGCAGGATTAGCAATCAGCCCCAGCATTTT.

The J gene is TRBJ1-2, the V gene TRBV12-3 or TRBV12-4; 7 positions match TRBD1. V was pared by 5 bases and J by 6 bases, with 6 bases of the junction left unmatched. The CDR3 length is 13 residues. The CDR3 DNA is TGTGCCAGCAGTATGACAGGGAGCGATGGCTACACCTTC. It specifies CASSMTGSDGYTF.